This entry features one T cell receptor (beta chain) sequence. CDR1 and CDR2 from the germline V gene are SGHVS and FQNEAQ. The length of the CDR3 is 13 residues. V lost 5 bases and J 0 bases, leaving 7 bases between the germline ends. This entry comes from a study of blood T cell repertoires in COVID-19. The method was immunoSEQ multiplex PCR; TCRdb's version includes in-frame clones alone and lacks a portion of them. The sample includes tens of thousands of clones, around 84% of them seen just once. The chain has TRBV7-8 and TRBJ2-5, with D possibly being TRBD1 (6 bases). The receptor's source is a man at least 80 years old with acute or convalescent COVID-19. Sequencing was done on a sample of peripheral blood. CDR3 DNA sequence: TGTGCCAGCAGCCAGGGGTACCAAGAGACCCAGTACTTC. Its protein is CASSQGYQETQYF. Variable domain in full (rest from reference TRBV7-8 and TRBJ2-5): GAGVSQSPRYKVAKRGQDVALRCDPISGHVSLFWYQQALGQGPEFLTYFQNEAQLDKSGLPSDRFFAERPEGSVSTLKIQRTQQEDSAVYLCASSQGYQETQYFGPGTRLLVL.